A selection of T cell receptor beta chains follows, all from one sample in a study of patients and donors after allogeneic stem cell transplantation. TCRdb re-analysed the RT-PCR reads in MiXCR, keeping a single row per CDR3 protein. The sample has more than 150,000 distinct CDR3 sequences, approximately 24% seen once. Sequencing input: blood, either unsorted or a sorted T cell fraction (not recorded which). The origin of the receptors is a human donor who was either an allogeneic HSCT recipient or a stem cell or donor lymphocyte infusion donor (not recorded which). It is not recorded whose cells these are; they may come from a transplant donor. Both conserved end residues are part of each CDR3. Each record gives: CDR3 length, D gene, J gene, clone size, V gene, CDR3 DNA, CDR3 protein. The D gene is left open where the match is weak. Rows may omit the clone size; those that give it use once, few, many or a size class.

len: 16
d_gene: NA
j_gene: TRBJ1-5
abundance: NA
v_gene: TRBV6-6
CDR3nt: TGTGCCAGCAGTTACCCCGCAGGGGATAGCAATCAGCCCCAGCATTTT
CDR3aa: CASSYPAGDSNQPQHF

len: 15
d_gene: NA
j_gene: TRBJ2-3
abundance: NA
v_gene: TRBV11-2
CDR3nt: TGTGCCAGCAGCCAAACAGGGAGTTTAGGTGATACGCAGTATTTT
CDR3aa: CASSQTGSLGDTQYF

len: 14
d_gene: NA
j_gene: TRBJ1-2
abundance: many
v_gene: TRBV25-1
CDR3nt: TGTGCCAGCAGTGAATTGGAACGTCTCTATGGCTACACCTTC
CDR3aa: CASSELERLYGYTF

len: 15
d_gene: NA
j_gene: TRBJ1-6
abundance: NA
v_gene: TRBV12-3/TRBV12-4
CDR3nt: TGTGCCAGCTCCCTAGGGGGGACGGGCAATTCACCCCTCCACTTT
CDR3aa: CASSLGGTGNSPLHF

len: 16
d_gene: NA
j_gene: TRBJ2-1
abundance: NA
v_gene: TRBV24-1
CDR3nt: TGTGCCACGTCCCGCGGGGGCCTTAAAGCTTACAATGAGCAGTTCTTC
CDR3aa: CATSRGGLKAYNEQFF

len: 17
d_gene: NA
j_gene: TRBJ2-3
abundance: few
v_gene: TRBV10-3
CDR3nt: TGTGCCATCAGTGAGTCCGGACTGACCCGTAGCACAGATACGCAGTATTTT
CDR3aa: CAISESGLTRSTDTQYF

len: 13
d_gene: NA
j_gene: TRBJ1-3
abundance: few
v_gene: TRBV29-1
CDR3nt: TGCAGCGTGAGGACAGACGGGGGAAACACCATATATTTT
CDR3aa: CSVRTDGGNTIYF

len: 15
d_gene: NA
j_gene: TRBJ1-6
abundance: NA
v_gene: TRBV9
CDR3nt: TGTGCCAGCAGTTCCGACTACTCCTATAATTCACCCCTCCACTTT
CDR3aa: CASSSDYSYNSPLHF

len: 12
d_gene: NA
j_gene: TRBJ2-5
abundance: NA
v_gene: TRBV7-9
CDR3nt: TGTGCCAGCAGCCCGGTGGTAGAGACCCAGTACTTC
CDR3aa: CASSPVVETQYF

len: 13
d_gene: TRBD1
j_gene: TRBJ1-1
abundance: few
v_gene: TRBV29-1
CDR3nt: TGCAGCGTTGTCAACAGGGGAAACACTGAAGCTTTCTTT
CDR3aa: CSVVNRGNTEAFF

len: 15
d_gene: TRBD1
j_gene: TRBJ1-2
abundance: few
v_gene: TRBV4-3
CDR3nt: TGCGCCAGCAGCCAAGCGGACAGGGCTAACTATGGCTACACCTTC
CDR3aa: CASSQADRANYGYTF

len: 15
d_gene: NA
j_gene: TRBJ2-5
abundance: once
v_gene: TRBV12-3/TRBV12-4
CDR3nt: TGTGCCAGCAGTTTGGCCGGACAGAACCAAGAGACCCAGTACTTC
CDR3aa: CASSLAGQNQETQYF

len: 15
d_gene: TRBD1
j_gene: TRBJ1-6
abundance: NA
v_gene: TRBV3-1
CDR3nt: TGTGCCAGCAGCCCAGAGACAGGGCGTAATTCACCCCTCCACTTT
CDR3aa: CASSPETGRNSPLHF

len: 13
d_gene: NA
j_gene: TRBJ1-1
abundance: NA
v_gene: TRBV10-3
CDR3nt: TGTGCCATCAGTGAGGCAGATAACACTGAAGCTTTCTTT
CDR3aa: CAISEADNTEAFF

len: 13
d_gene: NA
j_gene: TRBJ2-7
abundance: NA
v_gene: TRBV12-3/TRBV12-4
CDR3nt: TGTGCCAGCCGTGCCGGGTTTACCTACGAGCAGTACTTC
CDR3aa: CASRAGFTYEQYF

len: 13
d_gene: NA
j_gene: TRBJ1-2
abundance: many
v_gene: TRBV27
CDR3nt: TGTGCCAGCAGCGGGTCTCCGAACTATGGCTACACCTTC
CDR3aa: CASSGSPNYGYTF

len: 18
d_gene: TRBD1
j_gene: TRBJ1-2
abundance: few
v_gene: TRBV5-6
CDR3nt: TGTGCCAGCAGCTTGGTTCGGACAGGGAGCGGTTGGTACTATGGCTACACCTTC
CDR3aa: CASSLVRTGSGWYYGYTF

len: 16
d_gene: TRBD1
j_gene: TRBJ1-1
abundance: NA
v_gene: TRBV19
CDR3nt: TGTGCCAGTAGTATCTGGGACAGGGGACCGAACACTGAAGCTTTCTTT
CDR3aa: CASSIWDRGPNTEAFF

len: 23
d_gene: NA
j_gene: TRBJ2-6
abundance: NA
v_gene: TRBV29-1
CDR3nt: TGCAGCGTTGAAGAGACAATAACCAGGACAGAAACAAACCGACTGTCTGGGGCCAACGTCCTGACTTTC
CDR3aa: CSVEETITRTETNRLSGANVLTF

len: 11
d_gene: NA
j_gene: TRBJ1-2
abundance: many
v_gene: TRBV29-1
CDR3nt: TGCAGCGTTGGGGAAGGACAGAGAACTTCCTTC
CDR3aa: CSVGEGQRTSF

len: 14
d_gene: NA
j_gene: TRBJ2-5
abundance: NA
v_gene: TRBV29-1
CDR3nt: TGCAGCGTTGAAGTCCAGGGGCGCGGAGAGACCCAGTACTTC
CDR3aa: CSVEVQGRGETQYF

len: 13
d_gene: TRBD2
j_gene: TRBJ2-5
abundance: NA
v_gene: TRBV20-1
CDR3nt: TGCAGTGCTAGCCGGACTAGAGGAGAGACCCAGTACTTC
CDR3aa: CSASRTRGETQYF

len: 13
d_gene: TRBD1
j_gene: TRBJ2-5
abundance: NA
v_gene: TRBV29-1
CDR3nt: TGCAGCGTGAAGACAGGGGGCAGGGAGACCCAGTACTTC
CDR3aa: CSVKTGGRETQYF

len: 14
d_gene: NA
j_gene: TRBJ1-1
abundance: many
v_gene: TRBV20-1
CDR3nt: TGCAGGGGACATTCGGCAGGGAGGAACACTGAAGCTTTCTTT
CDR3aa: CRGHSAGRNTEAFF

len: 11
d_gene: NA
j_gene: TRBJ2-5
abundance: NA
v_gene: TRBV5-1
CDR3nt: TGCGCCAGCAGCCTTGAGAGAACCCAGTACTTC
CDR3aa: CASSLERTQYF

len: 14
d_gene: NA
j_gene: TRBJ1-1
abundance: NA
v_gene: TRBV5-1
CDR3nt: TGCGCCAGCAGCTTGGTAAAGCAGGGGCATGAAGCTTTCTTT
CDR3aa: CASSLVKQGHEAFF

len: 11
d_gene: NA
j_gene: TRBJ1-2
abundance: many
v_gene: TRBV29-1
CDR3nt: TGCAGCGTTCGTGTATGGTATGGCTACACCTTC
CDR3aa: CSVRVWYGYTF

len: 14
d_gene: NA
j_gene: TRBJ1-4
abundance: few
v_gene: TRBV12-3/TRBV12-4
CDR3nt: TGTGCCAGCAGCCAGACAGATACTAATGAAAAACTGTTTTTT
CDR3aa: CASSQTDTNEKLFF

len: 13
d_gene: NA
j_gene: TRBJ2-7
abundance: once
v_gene: TRBV24-1
CDR3nt: TGTGCCACCAGTGAGATAGACGCAACCGAGCAGTACTTC
CDR3aa: CATSEIDATEQYF

len: 16
d_gene: NA
j_gene: TRBJ1-4
abundance: NA
v_gene: TRBV4-3
CDR3nt: TGCGCCAGCAGCCAAGATCTGGGCCCTCATAATGAAAAACTGTTTTTT
CDR3aa: CASSQDLGPHNEKLFF

len: 15
d_gene: NA
j_gene: TRBJ1-2
abundance: NA
v_gene: TRBV7-2
CDR3nt: TGTGCCAGCAGCTTAGTTGAGACTATTCTCTATGGCTACACCTTC
CDR3aa: CASSLVETILYGYTF

len: 15
d_gene: TRBD1
j_gene: TRBJ1-2
abundance: few
v_gene: TRBV5-1
CDR3nt: TGCGCCAGCAGCTCATCGGGACAGGGGGCAGGTGGCTACACCTTC
CDR3aa: CASSSSGQGAGGYTF

len: 17
d_gene: TRBD2
j_gene: TRBJ2-1
abundance: NA
v_gene: TRBV6-2/TRBV6-3
CDR3nt: TGTGCCAGCAGTCCTTCCCTACTAGCGCGGGGGAGGGATGAGCAGTTCTTC
CDR3aa: CASSPSLLARGRDEQFF

len: 15
d_gene: TRBD1
j_gene: TRBJ1-1
abundance: many
v_gene: TRBV6-2/TRBV6-3
CDR3nt: TGTGCCAGCAGTCGGACAGGGGTAGCGAACACTGAAGCTTTCTTT
CDR3aa: CASSRTGVANTEAFF

len: 18
d_gene: TRBD2
j_gene: TRBJ2-1
abundance: NA
v_gene: TRBV20-1
CDR3nt: TGCAGTGCCCTGATCACTAGCGGGGGGTTAATAACCAACAATGAGCAGTTCTTC
CDR3aa: CSALITSGGLITNNEQFF

len: 12
d_gene: NA
j_gene: TRBJ2-7
abundance: NA
v_gene: TRBV12-3/TRBV12-4
CDR3nt: TGTGCCAGCAGCCCTGCGGTAGGACAACCGCTTTTC
CDR3aa: CASSPAVGQPLF

len: 16
d_gene: TRBD2
j_gene: TRBJ2-5
abundance: NA
v_gene: TRBV5-1
CDR3nt: TGCGCCAGCAGCTTGGTCCTAGCGGGGGTTCATGGGACCCAGTACTTC
CDR3aa: CASSLVLAGVHGTQYF

len: 18
d_gene: TRBD2
j_gene: TRBJ2-3
abundance: NA
v_gene: TRBV7-2
CDR3nt: TGTGCCAGCAGCTTAGCAGGGAAGCGGGGGCTAAGGACAGATACGCAGTATTTT
CDR3aa: CASSLAGKRGLRTDTQYF

len: 19
d_gene: NA
j_gene: TRBJ1-5
abundance: NA
v_gene: TRBV20-1
CDR3nt: TGCAGTGCTAGAGTCGATCCAGGGATAGAAGGCACCGGGAATCAGCCCCAGCATTTT
CDR3aa: CSARVDPGIEGTGNQPQHF

len: 14
d_gene: NA
j_gene: TRBJ1-1
abundance: NA
v_gene: TRBV6-5
CDR3nt: TGTGCCAGCAGTTACCGAGGGCCGGAATCTGAAGCTTTCTTT
CDR3aa: CASSYRGPESEAFF

len: 17
d_gene: TRBD2
j_gene: TRBJ2-1
abundance: NA
v_gene: TRBV5-1
CDR3nt: TGCGCCAGCAGCTTGGCCGGACTAGCGGACCTCTACAATGAGCAGTTCTTC
CDR3aa: CASSLAGLADLYNEQFF

len: 12
d_gene: TRBD1
j_gene: TRBJ2-1
abundance: NA
v_gene: TRBV29-1
CDR3nt: TGCAGCGTGGGACAGACCTACAATGAGCAGTTCTTC
CDR3aa: CSVGQTYNEQFF

len: 16
d_gene: NA
j_gene: TRBJ2-1
abundance: NA
v_gene: TRBV20-1
CDR3nt: TGCAGTGCTAGAGCTCCAGGTTCCGGCCTCTACAATGAGCAGTTCTTC
CDR3aa: CSARAPGSGLYNEQFF

len: 14
d_gene: NA
j_gene: TRBJ1-1
abundance: few
v_gene: TRBV6-6
CDR3nt: TGTGCCAGCAGTTACCCGACAGAGAACACTGAAGCTTTCTTT
CDR3aa: CASSYPTENTEAFF

len: 13
d_gene: NA
j_gene: TRBJ1-2
abundance: NA
v_gene: TRBV20-1
CDR3nt: TGCAGTGCTAGAGTCGGGGGTTCGAATGGCTACACCTTC
CDR3aa: CSARVGGSNGYTF

len: 17
d_gene: TRBD1
j_gene: TRBJ2-2
abundance: NA
v_gene: TRBV12-3/TRBV12-4
CDR3nt: TGTGCCAGCAGACCTGAGGACAGGTCTTCCAACACCGGGGAGCTGTTTTTT
CDR3aa: CASRPEDRSSNTGELFF

len: 14
d_gene: TRBD1
j_gene: TRBJ1-2
abundance: NA
v_gene: TRBV7-6
CDR3nt: TGTGCCAGCAGCTTAGTCAGACAGGGGTCTGGCTACACCTTC
CDR3aa: CASSLVRQGSGYTF

len: 13
d_gene: NA
j_gene: TRBJ2-7
abundance: few
v_gene: TRBV29-1
CDR3nt: TGCAGCGTTCGTGTGGTGTCCTTGTACGAGCAGTACTTC
CDR3aa: CSVRVVSLYEQYF

len: 16
d_gene: NA
j_gene: TRBJ1-2
abundance: few
v_gene: TRBV9
CDR3nt: TGTGCCAGCAGCGAAATTCCGGGAGCCTCAAACTATGGCTACACCTTC
CDR3aa: CASSEIPGASNYGYTF

len: 14
d_gene: NA
j_gene: TRBJ2-1
abundance: NA
v_gene: TRBV27
CDR3nt: TGTGCCAGCAGTTCCCCGGACTCGTACAATGAGCAGTTCTTC
CDR3aa: CASSSPDSYNEQFF